The following is a T cell receptor beta chain sequence with its context. Per the authors' pipeline: Reference gene primer amplification in the assay estimated nucleated cell counts. The table came from immunoSEQ multiplex PCR; TCRdb's copy has only in-frame clones and leaves some out. For V, J and clone size, that table is used; D and trimming come from the DNA. The table lists 150,000 to 200,000 clones, over 85% of them singletons, with over 3.5% in the top ten. This entry is derived from a study of blood T cell repertoires in COVID-19. Study at large: T cells, B-cell-depleted T cells, or PBMCs provided the cDNA or gDNA that served as material.

The CDR3 runs 13 residues. V was clipped by 5 bases and J by 4 bases, with 11 bases between them. CDR1 and CDR2 (germline): MNHEY, SVGEGT. The sequence was collected from a woman in her forties or fifties with acute or convalescent COVID-19. The source material was peripheral blood. The rearrangement uses TRBV6-2 or TRBV6-3 and TRBJ1-1, with unresolved D. Here the CDR3 DNA reads TGTGCCAGCAGTCGGGATTTTAGCACTGAAGCTTTCTTT. Protein sequence: CASSRDFSTEAFF.